These T cell receptor beta chains were read from a single sample in a study of blood T cell repertoires in COVID-19. Data came from immunoSEQ multiplex PCR; TCRdb stores just in-frame clones and leaves some out. Of more than 75,000 clones listed, 87% were seen once; the top ten hold 6.5% to 9.5%. Sequencing was done on a sample of peripheral blood. The origin of the receptors is a man younger than 45 with acute or convalescent COVID-19. Each CDR3 is given with its conserved first and last residue. The D gene is left open where the match is weak. Rows may omit the clone size; those that give it use once, few, many or a size class.

.	TRBV5-4	TRBJ2-7	TRBD1	CASSPGQGAYEQYF	TGTGCCAGCAGCCCGGGACAGGGGGCGTACGAGCAGTACTTC
.	TRBV18	TRBJ1-5	TRBD1	CASSPVSGGGSNQPQHF	TGTGCCAGCTCACCGGTGTCAGGAGGGGGCAGCAATCAGCCCCAGCATTTT
.	TRBV7-8	TRBJ1-6	TRBD1	CATHRDRESVNSPLHF	TGTGCCACCCACCGGGACAGGGAATCCGTGAATTCACCCCTCCACTTT
.	TRBV7-9	TRBJ2-6	.	CASSSQGTGANVLTF	TGTGCCAGCAGCTCCCAGGGTACTGGGGCCAACGTCCTGACTTTC
.	TRBV5-1	TRBJ1-1	.	CASSPEPGTEAFF	TGCGCCAGCAGCCCCGAGCCGGGAACCGAAGCTTTCTTT
.	TRBV28	TRBJ2-3	TRBD2	CASSGLAGGTDTQYF	TGTGCCAGCAGTGGACTAGCGGGAGGCACAGATACGCAGTATTTT
.	TRBV28	TRBJ2-7	TRBD1	CASSFRDRDRWEQYF	TGTGCCAGCAGTTTCCGGGACAGGGATCGGTGGGAGCAGTACTTC
few	TRBV5-6	TRBJ1-1	.	CASSLFGQYTEAFF	TGTGCCAGCAGCTTGTTTGGCCAGTACACTGAAGCTTTCTTT
.	TRBV5-1	TRBJ2-3	.	CASSLDNRPYTDTQYF	TGCGCCAGCAGCTTGGACAATCGTCCGTACACAGATACGCAGTATTTT
.	TRBV30	TRBJ2-2	.	CAWRQQGGGELFF	TGTGCCTGGAGGCAGCAGGGGGGCGGGGAGCTGTTTTTT
.	TRBV7-2	TRBJ2-7	.	CASSFIARDIPYEQYF	TGTGCCAGCAGCTTCATTGCCCGGGACATCCCTTACGAGCAGTACTTC
.	TRBV9	TRBJ1-4	TRBD1	CASSPMGDRGEKLFF	TGTGCCAGCAGCCCTATGGGGGACAGGGGTGAAAAACTGTTTTTT
.	TRBV7-2	TRBJ2-7	.	CASSLEWRPSEQYF	TGTGCCAGCAGCTTAGAATGGAGGCCCTCGGAGCAGTACTTC
.	TRBV11-2	TRBJ2-5	.	CASSSGTPPQTQYF	TGTGCCAGCAGCTCCGGGACACCCCCACAGACCCAGTACTTC
.	TRBV11-2	TRBJ2-7	.	CASSPWDSTSVSSYEQYF	TGTGCCAGCAGCCCTTGGGACTCCACTTCTGTTAGCTCCTACGAGCAGTACTTC
.	TRBV10-3	TRBJ2-2	TRBD2	CASYSGSGGELFF	TGTGCCTCTTATAGCGGGTCCGGCGGGGAGCTGTTTTTT
.	TRBV20-1	TRBJ2-7	.	CSAYRSYEQYF	TGCAGTGCCTACCGTTCTTACGAGCAGTACTTC
.	TRBV13	TRBJ1-5	TRBD1	CAAADRESNQPQHF	TGTGCCGCGGCCGACAGGGAAAGCAATCAGCCCCAGCATTTT
.	TRBV18	TRBJ2-7	.	CASSEQGYPASEQYF	TGTGCCAGCTCGGAACAGGGTTACCCGGCTAGCGAGCAGTACTTC
.	TRBV28	TRBJ2-5	TRBD1	CASSGWDRVGETQYF	TGTGCCAGCAGTGGCTGGGACAGGGTCGGAGAGACCCAGTACTTC
.	TRBV19	TRBJ2-5	TRBD2	CASSMGGSQETQYF	TGTGCCAGTAGTATGGGAGGGTCCCAAGAGACCCAGTACTTC
.	TRBV11-2	TRBJ2-3	TRBD2	CASSLASGGTDTQYF	TGTGCCAGCAGCTTAGCTAGCGGTGGCACAGATACGCAGTATTTT
.	TRBV7-8	TRBJ1-5	.	CASSLGLSNQPQHF	TGTGCCAGCAGCTTGGGCTTGTCAAATCAGCCCCAGCATTTT
.	TRBV29-1	TRBJ1-1	TRBD1	CSVVRGGPGGSFRNTEAFF	TGCAGCGTCGTCCGAGGGGGCCCGGGTGGGTCCTTTCGGAACACTGAAGCTTTCTTT
.	TRBV4-2	TRBJ2-5	TRBD2	CASSQGLAGPQYF	TGTGCCAGCAGCCAAGGACTAGCGGGGCCCCAGTACTTC
.	TRBV5-1	TRBJ2-5	.	CASSLAARAGVETQYF	TGCGCCAGCAGCTTGGCCGCTCGGGCAGGGGTGGAGACCCAGTACTTC
.	TRBV14	TRBJ2-1	TRBD2	CASSQTTSGWGSSYNEQFF	TGTGCCAGCAGCCAGACAACTAGCGGGTGGGGGAGCTCCTACAATGAGCAGTTCTTC
.	TRBV2	TRBJ2-2	.	CASRTLALPGELFF	TGTGCCAGCAGGACCTTAGCCTTGCCCGGGGAGCTGTTTTTT
.	TRBV25-1	TRBJ1-2	TRBD1	CASSDSDRLEGYTF	TGTGCCAGCAGTGACTCGGACAGGCTAGAAGGCTACACCTTC
once	TRBV5-1	TRBJ2-7	TRBD1	CASRQTGASYEQYF	TGCGCCAGCAGACAAACAGGGGCTTCCTACGAGCAGTACTTC
few	TRBV5-1	TRBJ2-7	TRBD1	CASSPRQGTSYEQYF	TGCGCCAGCAGTCCCCGACAGGGAACGTCCTACGAGCAGTACTTC
.	TRBV6-5	TRBJ2-1	TRBD2	CATWRSGEYNEQFF	TGTGCCACGTGGCGGAGCGGGGAATACAATGAGCAGTTCTTC
.	TRBV7-9	TRBJ2-5	.	CASSLSSGTGTQYF	TGTGCCAGCAGCTTAAGTTCGGGAACGGGGACCCAGTACTTC
.	TRBV7-3	TRBJ2-7	.	CASSLTPSAGRSYEQYF	TGTGCCAGCAGCTTGACCCCTTCGGCAGGCCGCTCCTACGAGCAGTACTTC
.	TRBV7-2	TRBJ2-5	.	CASSLEQLQETQYF	TGTGCCAGCAGCTTGGAACAGCTTCAAGAGACCCAGTACTTC
.	TRBV19	TRBJ2-1	.	CASLDYSYNEQFF	TGTGCCAGCTTGGACTACTCCTACAATGAGCAGTTCTTC
.	TRBV5-1	TRBJ2-1	TRBD2	CASSVDPGRGGRREQFF	TGCGCCAGCAGCGTGGACCCGGGACGGGGCGGGAGGAGGGAGCAGTTCTTC
.	TRBV18	TRBJ1-2	TRBD1	CASSTDRAYGYTF	TGTGCCAGCTCAACAGACAGGGCGTATGGCTACACCTTC
.	TRBV28	TRBJ2-7	TRBD2	CASSFGVRGSGYEQYF	TGTGCCAGCAGTTTTGGCGTGCGCGGGAGTGGTTACGAGCAGTACTTC
.	TRBV10-3	TRBJ2-7	.	CAISDTNYEQYF	TGTGCCATCTCCGACACAAACTACGAGCAGTACTTC